The rows below give T cell receptor beta chains drawn from one sample of a study of blood T cell repertoires in COVID-19. Data came from immunoSEQ multiplex PCR; TCRdb stores just in-frame clones and leaves some out. The data contain 150,000 to 200,000 clones, approximately 83% of them singletons. The specimen sequenced was PBMCs or T cells enriched from blood (not recorded which). Source of these receptors: a man aged 35 to 55 who had recovered from COVID-19. The conserved cysteine and the conserved F or W are not part of the CDR3 here. Each record gives: CDR3 protein, V gene.

cdr3_aa: AIRETGGTEAF; v_call: TRBV10-3
cdr3_aa: ASSLNRWREQF; v_call: TRBV12-3/TRBV12-4
cdr3_aa: ASTIGGGLTDTQY; v_call: TRBV7-2
cdr3_aa: ASSVAGGPDTQY; v_call: TRBV9
cdr3_aa: ASSPRRDRRRRGEAF; v_call: TRBV7-8
cdr3_aa: ASSFGTGGPRANVLT; v_call: TRBV5-1
cdr3_aa: ASTRTGSNSPLH; v_call: TRBV6-6
cdr3_aa: ASSMKQGAYGELF; v_call: TRBV5-1
cdr3_aa: ATSDWTDRIEETQY; v_call: TRBV24-1
cdr3_aa: SVDGPGTNTGELF; v_call: TRBV29-1
cdr3_aa: ASSKRQLNTGELF; v_call: TRBV5-4
cdr3_aa: SVRQGANYGYT; v_call: TRBV29-1
cdr3_aa: ASSQSARPLH; v_call: TRBV14
cdr3_aa: ASSQEPSSYEQY; v_call: TRBV4-2
cdr3_aa: ASSIRYRYLTGELF; v_call: TRBV19
cdr3_aa: ASSLYDRGTGELF; v_call: TRBV3-1/TRBV3-2
cdr3_aa: ASSLDSGNEQF; v_call: TRBV18
cdr3_aa: ASSSSGSNTGELF; v_call: TRBV5-1
cdr3_aa: ASTLDSPNQPQH; v_call: TRBV2
cdr3_aa: ASRVSGNEQF; v_call: TRBV6-4
cdr3_aa: ASSYVVPYSITFYEQY; v_call: TRBV5-8
cdr3_aa: AWSGQGSYEQY; v_call: TRBV30
cdr3_aa: ASSLRPNGGGLSYGYT; v_call: TRBV27
cdr3_aa: ASSSPSGYRNSPLH; v_call: TRBV7-2
cdr3_aa: ASSLDSYYEQY; v_call: TRBV5-1
cdr3_aa: ASRETGGFNTEAF; v_call: TRBV11-2
cdr3_aa: ASSLGPGTGAYNEQF; v_call: TRBV5-5